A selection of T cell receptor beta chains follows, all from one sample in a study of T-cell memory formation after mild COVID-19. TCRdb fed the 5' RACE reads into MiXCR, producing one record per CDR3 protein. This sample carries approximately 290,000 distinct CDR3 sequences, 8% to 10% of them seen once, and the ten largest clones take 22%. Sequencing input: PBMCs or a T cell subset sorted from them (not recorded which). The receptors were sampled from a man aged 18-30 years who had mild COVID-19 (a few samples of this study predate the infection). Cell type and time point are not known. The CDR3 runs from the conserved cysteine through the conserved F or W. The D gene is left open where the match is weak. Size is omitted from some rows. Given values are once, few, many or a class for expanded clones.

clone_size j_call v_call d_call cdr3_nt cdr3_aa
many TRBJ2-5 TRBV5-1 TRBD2 TGCGCCAGCAGCTTGGCCGTGTCCGCGGGGGAAGGGGAGACCCAGTACTTC CASSLAVSAGEGETQYF
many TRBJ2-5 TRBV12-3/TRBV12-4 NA TGTGCCAGCAGTTTCGCTGCTGGGGGGGAGACCCAGTACTTC CASSFAAGGETQYF
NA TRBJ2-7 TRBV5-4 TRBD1 TGTGCCAGCAGCCCGGGACAGCTCTACGAGCAGTACTTC CASSPGQLYEQYF
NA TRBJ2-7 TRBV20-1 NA TGCAGTGCTAGAGATCCGGGTCGGTACGAGCAGTACTTC CSARDPGRYEQYF
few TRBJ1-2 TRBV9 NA TGTGCCAGCAGCGTAGCGCGGGACACCCATCTCGGCTACACCTTC CASSVARDTHLGYTF
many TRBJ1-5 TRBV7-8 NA TGTGCCAGCAGCCCCGGCGGTCAGCCCCAGCATTTT CASSPGGQPQHF
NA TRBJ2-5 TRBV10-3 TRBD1 TGTGCCATCAGCGCACAGGGGGACGTGACCCAGTACTTC CAISAQGDVTQYF
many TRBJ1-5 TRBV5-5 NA TGTGCCAGCAGCTCCTCCCAGGGATATAATCAGCCCCAGCATTTT CASSSSQGYNQPQHF
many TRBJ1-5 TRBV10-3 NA TGTGCCATCAGTGAAGGCTTTGGCAATCAGCCCCAGCATTTT CAISEGFGNQPQHF
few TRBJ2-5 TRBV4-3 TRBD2 TGCGCCAGCAGCCAGTTCTATAGCGGGGTGCCGATACAAGAGACCCAGTACTTC CASSQFYSGVPIQETQYF
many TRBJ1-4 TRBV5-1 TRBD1 TGCGCCAGCAGTTACCAGGGGGCTGATGAAAAACTGTTTTTT CASSYQGADEKLFF
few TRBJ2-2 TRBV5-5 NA TGTGCCAGCAGCTTGGACAGGTGGGGGGAGCTGTTTTTT CASSLDRWGELFF
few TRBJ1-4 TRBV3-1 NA TGTGCCAGCAGCCAAGGAATACAACCGAAACTGTTTTTT CASSQGIQPKLFF
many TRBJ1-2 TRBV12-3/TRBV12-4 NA TGTGCCAGCAGTTTAACCCGGGGGTATAATGGCTACACCTTC CASSLTRGYNGYTF
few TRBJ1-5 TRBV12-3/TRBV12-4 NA TGTGCCAGCGGGAGCGGGCAGCCCCAGCATTTT CASGSGQPQHF